The 25 T cell receptor beta chains given below trace back to one sample, sequenced in a study of shared clonotypes between healthy human individuals. The table came from immunoSEQ multiplex PCR; TCRdb's copy has only in-frame clones and leaves some out. The repertoire includes 2,100,000 or so clones, more than 90% of them detected once, and roughly 0.13% sits in the top ten. Sequenced sample: naive CD4+ T cells sorted from blood. Documented subset: CD45RA+ positively selected. These receptors all stem from a young man in good health.

The chain combines TRBV2 with TRBJ2-5; D is uncertain. The CDR3 sequence is 13 residues long. The V end was cut by 4 bases, the J end by 4 bases, with 10 bases between. Germline V gene lookup returns CDR1 SNHLY and CDR2 FYNNEI. DNA of the CDR3: TGTGCCAGCAGTGGGCTGGGAAGAGAGACCCAGTACTTC. Its protein is CASSGLGRETQYF.

This clone was detected once. The V and J genes are TRBV18 and TRBJ2-2, with a possible D match to TRBD2 (5 bases). Per germline, CDR1 KGHSH and CDR2 LQKENI. Trimming removed 5 bases at V and 1 base at J, with 14 bases between. The CDR3 totals 16 residues. The CDR3 DNA reads TGTGCCAGCTCATCTACGGGAACTAAGAACACCGGGGAGCTGTTTTTT. It encodes CASSSTGTKNTGELFF.

CDR3 coding DNA: TGTGCCATCAGTGACAGCGCTGAGCAGTTCTTC. Translated, it gives CAISDSAEQFF. The chain has TRBV10-3 and TRBJ2-1; D gene uncertain. This CDR3 comprises 11 residues. Per germline, CDR1 ENHRY and CDR2 SYGVKD. V was cut by 3 bases and J by 9 bases, with 6 bases left in between.

This chain's CDR3 is CASSLEGEGNQPQHF. The CDR3 coding sequence is TGTGCCAGCAGCTTGGAGGGGGAGGGCAATCAGCCCCAGCATTTT. The chain employs TRBV5-6 and TRBJ1-5; possible D gene TRBD1, 6 bases. The CDR3 extends over 15 amino acids. V dropped 0 bases and J dropped 2 bases, with 9 bases sitting between them. The germline V gene encodes CDR1 SGHDT and CDR2 YYEEEE. The variable domain in full, with the rest retrieved from reference TRBV5-6 and TRBJ1-5, is DAGVTQSPTHLIKTRGQQVTLRCSPKSGHDTVSWYQQALGQGPQFIFQYYEEEERQRGNFPDRFSGHQFPNYSSELNVNALLLGDSALYLCASSLEGEGNQPQHFGDGTRLSIL.

The chain recombines TRBV9 with TRBJ2-1, with D possibly matching TRBD1 (5 bases). V was clipped by 0 bases and J by 5 bases, with 15 bases between them. Germline CDR1 SGDLS, CDR2 YYNGEE. The CDR3 consists of 16 residues. As DNA, the CDR3 is TGTGCCAGCAGCGTAGCTGCAGGGTCAATAAACAATGAGCAGTTCTTC. It translates to CASSVAAGSINNEQFF.

V and J are TRBV9 and TRBJ2-4, with TRBD1 identical over 7 bases. CDR3 length: 16 amino acids. Losses at the gene ends were 0 bases for V and 0 bases for J; bases not matched to a gene: 3. CDR1 SGDLS and CDR2 YYNGEE come from the germline V gene. The CDR3 nucleotides read TGTGCCAGCAGCGTAGGTGGGGACAGAGCCAAAAACATTCAGTACTTC. Translated: CASSVGGDRAKNIQYF.

The V and J genes are TRBV15 and TRBJ2-7; 12 positions match TRBD1. Germline loops: CDR1 LNHNV, CDR2 YYDKDF (reference sequence). J was trimmed by 5 bases and V by 1 base; bases with no gene match: 6. This CDR3 contains 16 residues. The CDR3 loop is CATSRAKGQGADEQYF. CDR3 nucleotide sequence: TGTGCCACCAGCAGAGCAAAGGGACAGGGGGCTGACGAGCAGTACTTC.

CDR3 DNA: TGTGCCAGCAGCTTGGGGGGGCCAAACACAGATACGCAGTATTTT. Residues: CASSLGGPNTDTQYF. This chain links TRBV5-4 with TRBJ2-3, with a tentative D call TRBD1 (6 bases). Germline CDR1 SGHNT, CDR2 YYREEE (reference sequence). Trimming shortened V by 0 bases and J by 2 bases, and 10 bases separated the two germline ends. CDR3 length: 15 residues.

The chain employs TRBV14 and TRBJ2-5, with TRBD1 identical over 7 bases. The germline gives CDR1 SGHDN, CDR2 FVKESK. Trimming cost V 0 bases and J 4 bases; bases outside gene matches: 8. The CDR3 loop spans 16 amino acids. The CDR3 DNA follows: TGTGCCAGCAGCCAAGAGGTTAACAGGGGAGCAGAGACCCAGTACTTC. This codes for CASSQEVNRGAETQYF.

V gene TRBV4-1 combines with J gene TRBJ2-3; TRBD2 aligns across 11 bases. There are 16 residues in the CDR3. Germline V lookup: CDR1 MGHRA, CDR2 YSYEKL. The V segment lost 4 bases and the J segment 4 bases; nucleotides outside the gene matches: 7. This CDR3 is CASSPLAGGIADTQYF. Here the CDR3 DNA reads TGCGCCAGCAGCCCATTAGCGGGAGGGATCGCAGATACGCAGTATTTT.

V usage is TRBV6-6 and J usage is TRBJ2-2; 9 bases line up with TRBD1. The V gene end was trimmed by 7 bases and the J gene end by 2 bases; junction bases not matched to a gene: 5. The CDR3 runs 15 residues. Germline CDR1 is MNHNY and CDR2 is SVGAGI (reference sequence). CDR3 nucleotide sequence: TGTGCCAGCACCCTGGACAGGGGAAACACCGGGGAGCTGTTTTTT. Its protein product is CASTLDRGNTGELFF.

The chain has TRBV4-1 and TRBJ2-6; D is uncertain. V dropped 0 bases and J dropped 1 base, with 10 bases sitting between them. The germline V gene has CDR1 MGHRA and CDR2 YSYEKL. CDR3 size: 17 residues. CDR3 coding DNA: TGCGCCAGCAGCCAAGAGGGGTACGGATCTGGGGCCAACGTCCTGACTTTC. Encoded protein: CASSQEGYGSGANVLTF.

The rearrangement joins TRBV28 to TRBJ2-2; no firm D call. CDR3 length equals 14 residues. Trimming shortened V by 6 bases and J by 2 bases, and 10 bases separated the two germline ends. From germline, CDR1 is MDHEN and CDR2 SYDVKM. The CDR3 region is CASRRASNTGELFF. The CDR3 nucleotides are TGTGCCAGCAGACGGGCTTCAAACACCGGGGAGCTGTTTTTT.

V and J are TRBV2 and TRBJ2-7, with D perhaps TRBD1 or TRBD2 (5 bases each). Germline V gives CDR1 SNHLY, CDR2 FYNNEI. Deletions cut 2 bases from V and 0 bases from J, with 20 bases between. This CDR3 has 18 residues. CDR3 nucleotides: TGTGCCAGCAGTGAATGGTTTTCGGCGGTCGGGACCTCCTACGAGCAGTACTTC. Protein product: CASSEWFSAVGTSYEQYF.

The CDR3 sequence is CASSRTGAGVGETQYF. Written as DNA, the CDR3 is TGCGCCAGCAGCCGGACCGGAGCGGGAGTTGGAGAGACCCAGTACTTC. V and J are TRBV5-1 and TRBJ2-5; 8 nucleotides align to TRBD2. Trimming at V came to 4 bases and at J to 4 bases, leaving 12 bases not matched to a gene. The CDR3 totals 16 residues. Germline assignment: CDR1 SGHRS and CDR2 YFSETQ. The entire variable domain, with the rest obtained from reference TRBV5-1 and TRBJ2-5, is as follows: KAGVTQTPRYLIKTRGQQVTLSCSPISGHRSVSWYQQTPGQGLQFLFEYFSETQRNKGNFPGRFSGRQFSNSRSEMNVSTLELGDSALYLCASSRTGAGVGETQYFGPGTRLLVL.

V usage is TRBV6-6 and J usage is TRBJ2-7; D is unclear. The V end lost 0 bases, the J end lost 7 bases, and 7 bases lay between the germline ends. The CDR3 runs 12 residues. CDR1 MNHNY and CDR2 SVGAGI come from the germline V gene (reference sequence). In nucleotides, the CDR3 is TGTGCCAGCAGTTACTCGATGGGGGAGCAGTACTTC. Its translation is CASSYSMGEQYF.

As concerns this clone: One junction end disagrees with the germline gene, perhaps due to a read error. This chain links TRBV2 with TRBJ2-7; 7 nucleotides align to TRBD2. The CDR3 is 10 amino acids. Germline V gene sequence: CDR1 SNHLY, CDR2 FYNNEI. CDR3 sequence: CATGGNEQYF. The CDR3 DNA reads as TGCGCTACGGGGGGTAACGAGCAGTACTTC.

The chain joins TRBV28 to TRBJ1-1, with D possibly matching TRBD1 (5 bases). The CDR3 sequence is 15 residues long. Trimming removed 5 bases at V and 1 base at J, with 14 bases between. Germline V lookup: CDR1 MDHEN, CDR2 SYDVKM. CDR3 in DNA: TGTGCCAGCAGTATACCAGGGATCGCGAACACTGAAGCTTTCTTT. This gives the protein CASSIPGIANTEAFF.

This chain connects TRBV28 to TRBJ2-7, with unresolved D. This CDR3 region has 12 residues. Trimming left V 5 bases short and J 6 bases short, with 11 bases between. Germline CDR1 reads MDHEN; CDR2 reads SYDVKM. In nucleotides, the CDR3 is TGTGCCAGCAGTATGATTACTGGCGAGCAGTACTTC. Its protein product is CASSMITGEQYF.

The gene calls are TRBV2 and TRBJ1-5, with no clear D. CDR3 length equals 12 residues. Trimming left V 3 bases short and J 3 bases short, with 3 bases between. CDR1 is SNHLY and CDR2 is FYNNEI in the germline V gene. CDR3 protein: CASSDDNQPQHF. In nucleotides, the CDR3 is TGTGCCAGCAGTGATGACAATCAGCCCCAGCATTTT.

The V gene is TRBV10-2, the J gene TRBJ1-5; 12 bases are a match to TRBD1. The length of the CDR3 is 15 residues. CDR1 WSHSY and CDR2 SAAADI come from the germline V gene. Trimming cost V 2 bases and J 7 bases; bases outside gene matches: 3. This chain's CDR3 is CASSEPGTGGQPQHF. The DNA of the CDR3 is TGCGCCAGCAGTGAGCCCGGGACAGGGGGCCAGCCCCAGCATTTT.

This clone was seen only once. The rearrangement joins TRBV10-2 to TRBJ1-1; TRBD1 matches at 7 bases. The V segment lost 2 bases and the J segment 4 bases; nucleotides outside the gene matches: 4. From germline, CDR1 is WSHSY and CDR2 SAAADI. The CDR3 covers 14 residues. CDR3 protein: CASSEQGGRTEAFF. The CDR3 DNA follows: TGCGCCAGCAGTGAGCAGGGGGGTCGCACTGAAGCTTTCTTT.

The chain joins TRBV5-1 to TRBJ1-6; D gene uncertain. With 0 bases removed from V and 9 bases from J, the gap between germline ends came to 13 bases. The germline V gene has CDR1 SGHRS and CDR2 YFSETQ. The CDR3 spans 15 residues. The CDR3 nucleotides are TGCGCCAGCAGCTTGGATTCAGGCGGAGTTTCACCCCTCCACTTT. This encodes CASSLDSGGVSPLHF.

The chain couples TRBV7-2 to TRBJ2-5; 9 bases are a match to TRBD2. Unmatched junction bases numbered 6, after V lost 1 base and J lost 3 bases. This CDR3 spans 16 amino acids. Germline values: CDR1 SGHTA, CDR2 FQGNSA. Here the CDR3 DNA reads TGTGCCAGCAGCTTAGAGCGAGCGGGGGGAAAAGAGACCCAGTACTTC. Encoded protein: CASSLERAGGKETQYF.

The V call is TRBV11-2, the J call TRBJ2-5, with 7 nucleotides matching TRBD2. CDR3 size: 15 residues. J gave up 5 bases and V 2 bases, and 8 bases lay outside the gene matches. Germline lookup yields CDR1 SGHAT and CDR2 FQNNGV. The CDR3, as DNA: TGTGCCAGCAGCTTAATACCTAGCGGAGGGGAGACCCAGTACTTC. Amino acid sequence: CASSLIPSGGETQYF.